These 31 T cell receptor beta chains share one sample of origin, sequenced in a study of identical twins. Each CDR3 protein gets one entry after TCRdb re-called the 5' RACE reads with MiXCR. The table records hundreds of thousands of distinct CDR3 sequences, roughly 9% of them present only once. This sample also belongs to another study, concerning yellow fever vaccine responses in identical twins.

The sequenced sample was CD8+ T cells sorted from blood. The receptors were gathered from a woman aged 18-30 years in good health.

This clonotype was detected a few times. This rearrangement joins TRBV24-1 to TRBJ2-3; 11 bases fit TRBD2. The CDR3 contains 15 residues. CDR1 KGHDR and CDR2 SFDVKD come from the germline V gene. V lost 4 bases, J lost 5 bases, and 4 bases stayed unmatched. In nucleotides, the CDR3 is TGTGCCACCAGTGACGTAGCGGGGGGGCAAGATACGCAGTATTTT. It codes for CATSDVAGGQDTQYF.

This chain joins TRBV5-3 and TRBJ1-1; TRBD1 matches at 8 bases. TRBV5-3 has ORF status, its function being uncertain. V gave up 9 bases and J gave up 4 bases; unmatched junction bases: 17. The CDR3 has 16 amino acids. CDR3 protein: CAIGPGLQGEFTEAFF. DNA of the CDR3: TGTGCCATCGGCCCCGGGCTACAGGGGGAGTTCACTGAAGCTTTCTTT.

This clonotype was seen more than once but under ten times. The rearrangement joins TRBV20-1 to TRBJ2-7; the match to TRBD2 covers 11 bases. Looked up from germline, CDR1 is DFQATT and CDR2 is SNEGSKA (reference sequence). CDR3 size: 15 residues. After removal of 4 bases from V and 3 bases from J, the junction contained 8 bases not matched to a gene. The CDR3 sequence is CSATTSGAFDYEQYF. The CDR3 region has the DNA TGCAGTGCTACGACTAGCGGGGCGTTTGACTACGAGCAGTACTTC.

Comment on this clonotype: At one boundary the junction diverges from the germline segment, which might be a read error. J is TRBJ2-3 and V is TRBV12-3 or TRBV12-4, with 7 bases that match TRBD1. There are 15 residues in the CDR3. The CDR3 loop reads CASRTTGKSTDTHYF. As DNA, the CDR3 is TGTGCCAGCAGGACGACAGGGAAAAGCACAGATACGCATTATTTT.

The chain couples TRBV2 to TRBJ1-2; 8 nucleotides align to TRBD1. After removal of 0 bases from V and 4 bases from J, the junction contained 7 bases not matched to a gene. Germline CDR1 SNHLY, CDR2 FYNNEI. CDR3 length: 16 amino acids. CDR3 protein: CASSEADRGSFYGYTF. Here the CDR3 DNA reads TGTGCCAGCAGTGAAGCTGACAGGGGATCCTTCTATGGCTACACCTTC.

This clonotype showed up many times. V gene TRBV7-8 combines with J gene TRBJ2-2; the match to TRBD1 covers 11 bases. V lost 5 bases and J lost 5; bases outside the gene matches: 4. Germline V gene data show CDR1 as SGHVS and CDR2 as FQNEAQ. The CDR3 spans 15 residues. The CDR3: CASSPGQGGTGELFF. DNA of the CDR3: TGTGCCAGCAGCCCGGGACAGGGGGGTACCGGGGAGCTGTTTTTT. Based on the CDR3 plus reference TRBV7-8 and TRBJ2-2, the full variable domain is GAGVSQSPRYKVAKRGQDVALRCDPISGHVSLFWYQQALGQGPEFLTYFQNEAQLDKSGLPSDRFFAERPEGSVSTLKIQRTQQEDSAVYLCASSPGQGGTGELFFGEGSRLTVL.

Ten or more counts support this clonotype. CDR3 nucleotides: TGCGCCAGCAGCCAAAGTACATCTAGCTCCTACAATGAGCAGTTCTTC. Protein product: CASSQSTSSSYNEQFF. The chain is built from TRBV4-1 and TRBJ2-1; D remains unclear. The germline gives CDR1 MGHRA, CDR2 YSYEKL. CDR3 length: 16 amino acids. V gave up 2 bases and J gave up 0 bases, with 11 bases separating them.

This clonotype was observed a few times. This CDR3 is CASSSFRTVSTDTQYF. CDR3 coding DNA: TGTGCCAGCAGCTCATTTAGGACAGTGTCCACAGATACGCAGTATTTT. The gene calls are TRBV7-9 and TRBJ2-3; weak D call: TRBD1 (6 bases). CDR3 length: 16 amino acids. Germline lookup yields CDR1 SEHNR and CDR2 FQNEAQ (reference sequence). V gave up 4 bases and J gave up 2 bases, with 16 bases separating them. The whole variable domain, filled in from reference TRBV7-9 and TRBJ2-3, reads DTGVSQNPRHKITKRGQNVTFRCDPISEHNRLYWYRQTLGQGPEFLTYFQNEAQLEKSRLLSDRFSAERPKGSFSTLEIQRTEQGDSAMYLCASSSFRTVSTDTQYFGPGTRLTVL.

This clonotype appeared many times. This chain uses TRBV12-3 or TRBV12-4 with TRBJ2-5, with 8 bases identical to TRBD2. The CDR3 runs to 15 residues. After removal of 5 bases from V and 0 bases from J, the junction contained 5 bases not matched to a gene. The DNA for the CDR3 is TGTGCCAGCAGTCAGGCGGGGGGTTACCAAGAGACCCAGTACTTC. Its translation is CASSQAGGYQETQYF.

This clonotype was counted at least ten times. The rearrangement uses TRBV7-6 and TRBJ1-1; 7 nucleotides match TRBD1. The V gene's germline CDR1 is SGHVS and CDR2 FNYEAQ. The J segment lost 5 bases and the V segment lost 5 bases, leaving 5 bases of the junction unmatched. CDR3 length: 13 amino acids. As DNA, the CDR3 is TGTGCCAGCAGCATCCTACAGGGGACTGAAGCTTTCTTT. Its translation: CASSILQGTEAFF.

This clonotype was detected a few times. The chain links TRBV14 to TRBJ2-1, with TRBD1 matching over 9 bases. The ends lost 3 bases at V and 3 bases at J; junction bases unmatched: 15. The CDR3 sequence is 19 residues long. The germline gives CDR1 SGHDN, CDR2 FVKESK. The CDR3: CASSHPGTGRPIYYNEQFF. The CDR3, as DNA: TGTGCCAGCAGCCACCCCGGGACAGGGAGGCCCATTTACTACAATGAGCAGTTCTTC.

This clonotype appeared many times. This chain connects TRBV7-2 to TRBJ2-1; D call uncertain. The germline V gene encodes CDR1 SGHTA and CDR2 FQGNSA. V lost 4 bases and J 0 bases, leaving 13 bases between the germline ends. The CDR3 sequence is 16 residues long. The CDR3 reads CASSSEPASSYNEQFF. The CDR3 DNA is TGTGCCAGCAGCTCAGAACCGGCGAGCTCCTACAATGAGCAGTTCTTC.

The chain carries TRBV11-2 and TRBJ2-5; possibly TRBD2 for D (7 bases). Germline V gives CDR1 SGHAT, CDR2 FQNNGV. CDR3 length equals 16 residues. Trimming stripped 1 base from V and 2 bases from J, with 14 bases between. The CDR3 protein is CASSLVSGTSQETQYF. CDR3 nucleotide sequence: TGTGCCAGCAGCTTAGTGAGCGGGACATCTCAAGAGACCCAGTACTTC.

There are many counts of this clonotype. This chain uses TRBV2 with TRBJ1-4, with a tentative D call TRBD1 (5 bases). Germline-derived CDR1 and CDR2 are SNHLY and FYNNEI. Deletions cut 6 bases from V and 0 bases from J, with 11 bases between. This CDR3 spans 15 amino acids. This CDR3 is CASSGTASTNEKLFF. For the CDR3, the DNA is TGTGCCAGCAGCGGGACCGCCTCAACTAATGAAAAACTGTTTTTT.

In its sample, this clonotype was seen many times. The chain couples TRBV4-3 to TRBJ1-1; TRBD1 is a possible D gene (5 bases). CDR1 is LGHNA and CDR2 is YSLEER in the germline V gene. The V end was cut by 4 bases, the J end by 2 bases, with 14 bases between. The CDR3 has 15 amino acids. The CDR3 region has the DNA TGCGCCAGCAGCCCCCGGGGGGATCTTAACACTGAAGCTTTCTTT. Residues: CASSPRGDLNTEAFF.

The CDR3 DNA reads as TGCGCCAGCAGCCAGAGACAGGGGGGCAACGAGCAGTACTTC. Its translation is CASSQRQGGNEQYF. This rearrangement joins TRBV4-3 to TRBJ2-7; TRBD1 aligns across 9 bases. This CDR3 has 14 amino acids. Trimming at V came to 3 bases and at J to 5 bases, leaving 5 bases not matched to a gene. Germline CDR1 LGHNA, CDR2 YSLEER.

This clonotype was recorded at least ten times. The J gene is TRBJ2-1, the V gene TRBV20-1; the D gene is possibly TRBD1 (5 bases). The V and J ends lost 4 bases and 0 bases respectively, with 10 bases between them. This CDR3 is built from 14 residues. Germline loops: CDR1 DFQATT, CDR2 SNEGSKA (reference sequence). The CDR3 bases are TGCAGTGCTAACGGACACAGCTCCTACAATGAGCAGTTCTTC. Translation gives CSANGHSSYNEQFF.

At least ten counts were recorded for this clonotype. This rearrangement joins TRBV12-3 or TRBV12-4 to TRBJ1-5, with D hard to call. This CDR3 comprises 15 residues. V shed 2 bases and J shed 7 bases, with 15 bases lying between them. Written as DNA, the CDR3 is TGTGCCAGCAGTTTATCGGCAGAACTGGGCCAGCCCCAGCATTTT. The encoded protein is CASSLSAELGQPQHF.

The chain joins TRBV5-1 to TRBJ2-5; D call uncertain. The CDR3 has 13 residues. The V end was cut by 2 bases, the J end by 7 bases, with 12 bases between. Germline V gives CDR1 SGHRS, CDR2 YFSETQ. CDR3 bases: TGCGCCAGCAGCTTACCACCATTTGCGACCCAGTACTTC. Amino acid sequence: CASSLPPFATQYF.

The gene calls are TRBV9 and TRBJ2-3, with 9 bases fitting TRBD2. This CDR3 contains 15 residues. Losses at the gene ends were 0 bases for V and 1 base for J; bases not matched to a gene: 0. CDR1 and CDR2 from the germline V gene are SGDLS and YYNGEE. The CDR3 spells CASSVVAGGTDTQYF. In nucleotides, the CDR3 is TGTGCCAGCAGCGTAGTAGCGGGGGGCACAGATACGCAGTATTTT.

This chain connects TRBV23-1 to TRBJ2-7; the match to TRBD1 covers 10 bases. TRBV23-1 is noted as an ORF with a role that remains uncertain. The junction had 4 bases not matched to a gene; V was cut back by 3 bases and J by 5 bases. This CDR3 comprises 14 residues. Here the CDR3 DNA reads TGCGCCAGCAGTCACTCCGGGACAGGGGACGAGCAGTACTTC. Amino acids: CASSHSGTGDEQYF.

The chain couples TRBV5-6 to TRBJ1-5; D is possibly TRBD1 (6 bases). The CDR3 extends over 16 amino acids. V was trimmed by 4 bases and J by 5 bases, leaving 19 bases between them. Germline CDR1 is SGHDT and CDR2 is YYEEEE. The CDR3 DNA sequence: TGTGCCAGCAGCCACACCCCGACGGGGGGCTATCAGCCCCAGCATTTT. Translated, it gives CASSHTPTGGYQPQHF.

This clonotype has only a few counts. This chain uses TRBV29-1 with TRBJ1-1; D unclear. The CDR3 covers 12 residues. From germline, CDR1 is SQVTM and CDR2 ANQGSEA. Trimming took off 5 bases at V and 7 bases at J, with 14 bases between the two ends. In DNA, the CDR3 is TGCAGCGTTTGTATTATAGGATTTGAAGCTTTCTTT. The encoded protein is CSVCIIGFEAFF.

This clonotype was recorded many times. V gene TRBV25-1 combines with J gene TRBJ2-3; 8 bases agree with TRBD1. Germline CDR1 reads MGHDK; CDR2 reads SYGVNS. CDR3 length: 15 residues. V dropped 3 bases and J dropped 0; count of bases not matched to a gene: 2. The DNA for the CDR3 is TGTGCCAGCAGTGACCAGGGGGCGAGCACAGATACGCAGTATTTT. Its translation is CASSDQGASTDTQYF. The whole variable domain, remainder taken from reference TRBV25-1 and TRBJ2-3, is EADIYQTPRYLVIGTGKKITLECSQTMGHDKMYWYQQDPGMELHLIHYSYGVNSTEKGDLSSESTVSRIRTEHFPLTLESARPSHTSQYLCASSDQGASTDTQYFGPGTRLTVL.

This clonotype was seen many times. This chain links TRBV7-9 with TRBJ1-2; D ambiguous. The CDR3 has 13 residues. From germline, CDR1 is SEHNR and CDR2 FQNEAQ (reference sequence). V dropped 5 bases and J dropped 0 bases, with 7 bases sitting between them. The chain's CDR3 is CASSLLANYGYTF. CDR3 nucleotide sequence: TGTGCCAGCAGCCTTCTAGCTAACTATGGCTACACCTTC.

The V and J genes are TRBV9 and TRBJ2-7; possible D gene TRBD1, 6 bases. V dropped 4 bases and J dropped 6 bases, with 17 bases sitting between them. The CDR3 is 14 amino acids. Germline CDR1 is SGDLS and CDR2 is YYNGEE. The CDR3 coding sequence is TGTGCCAGCAGCTTCAGGGACACAAGGGCCGAGCAGTACTTC. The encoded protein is CASSFRDTRAEQYF.

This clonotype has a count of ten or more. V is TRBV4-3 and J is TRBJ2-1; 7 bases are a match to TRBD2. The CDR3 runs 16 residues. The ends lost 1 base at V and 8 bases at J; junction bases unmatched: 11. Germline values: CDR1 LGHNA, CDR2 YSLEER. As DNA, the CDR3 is TGCGCCAGCAGCCAAGGACCTAGCGGCTCCCGTGATGAGCAGTTCTTC. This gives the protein CASSQGPSGSRDEQFF.

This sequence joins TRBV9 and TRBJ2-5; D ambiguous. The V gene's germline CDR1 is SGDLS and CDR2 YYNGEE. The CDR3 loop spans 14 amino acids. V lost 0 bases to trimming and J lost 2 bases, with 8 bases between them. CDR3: CASSVELRQETQYF. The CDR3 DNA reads TGTGCCAGCAGCGTAGAACTACGACAAGAGACCCAGTACTTC.

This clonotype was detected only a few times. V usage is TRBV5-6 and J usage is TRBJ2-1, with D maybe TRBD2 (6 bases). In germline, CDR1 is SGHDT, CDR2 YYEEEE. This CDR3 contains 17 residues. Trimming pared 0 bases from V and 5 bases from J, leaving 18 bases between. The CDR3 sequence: CASSLEWRVGTHNEQFF. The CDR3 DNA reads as TGTGCCAGCAGCTTGGAGTGGAGGGTAGGTACACACAATGAGCAGTTCTTC.

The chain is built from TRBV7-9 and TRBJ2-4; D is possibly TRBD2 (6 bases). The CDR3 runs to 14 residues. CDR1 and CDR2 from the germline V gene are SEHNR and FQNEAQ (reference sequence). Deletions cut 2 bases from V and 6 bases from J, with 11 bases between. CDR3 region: CASSLLLEGNIQYF. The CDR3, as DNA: TGTGCCAGCAGCTTACTACTGGAGGGAAACATTCAGTACTTC.

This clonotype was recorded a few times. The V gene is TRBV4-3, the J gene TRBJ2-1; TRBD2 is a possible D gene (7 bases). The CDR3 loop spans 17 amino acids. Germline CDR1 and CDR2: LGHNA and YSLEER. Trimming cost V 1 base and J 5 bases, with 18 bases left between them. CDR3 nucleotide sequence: TGCGCCAGCAGCCAAGGGTTGGGCGGGGGCTCGGACAATGAGCAGTTCTTC. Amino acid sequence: CASSQGLGGGSDNEQFF.